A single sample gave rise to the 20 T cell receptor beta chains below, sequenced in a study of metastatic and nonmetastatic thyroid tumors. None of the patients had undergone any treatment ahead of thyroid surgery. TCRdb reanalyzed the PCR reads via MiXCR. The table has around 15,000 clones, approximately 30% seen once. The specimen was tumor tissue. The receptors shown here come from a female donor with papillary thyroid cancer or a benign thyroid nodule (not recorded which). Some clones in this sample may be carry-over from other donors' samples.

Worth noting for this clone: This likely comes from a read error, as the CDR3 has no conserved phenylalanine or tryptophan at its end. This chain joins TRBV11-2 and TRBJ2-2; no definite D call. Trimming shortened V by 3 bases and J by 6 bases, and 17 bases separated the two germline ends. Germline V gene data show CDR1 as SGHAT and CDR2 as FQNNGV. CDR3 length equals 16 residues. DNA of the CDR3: TGTGCCAGCAGCTTTCTGCTCTCTTCGTCCCCCGGGGAGCTGTTTCTT. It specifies CASSFLLSSSPGELFL.

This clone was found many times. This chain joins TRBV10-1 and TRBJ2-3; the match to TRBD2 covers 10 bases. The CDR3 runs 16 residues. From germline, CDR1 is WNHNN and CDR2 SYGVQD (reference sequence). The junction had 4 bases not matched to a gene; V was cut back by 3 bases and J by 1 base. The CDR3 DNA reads TGCGCCAGCAGTGATGCTCTAGCGGGGGGCACAGATACGCAGTATTTT. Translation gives CASSDALAGGTDTQYF.

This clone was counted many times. The CDR3 loop is CASSLVGTRNKAYEQYF. Here the CDR3 DNA reads TGTGCCAGCAGCTTGGTGGGGACCAGGAATAAGGCCTACGAGCAGTACTTC. The J gene is TRBJ2-7, the V gene TRBV5-6; D may correspond to TRBD1 or TRBD2 (5 bases each). The CDR3 sequence is 17 residues long. Deletions cut 0 bases from V and 2 bases from J, with 18 bases between. CDR1 and CDR2 from the germline V gene are SGHDT and YYEEEE.

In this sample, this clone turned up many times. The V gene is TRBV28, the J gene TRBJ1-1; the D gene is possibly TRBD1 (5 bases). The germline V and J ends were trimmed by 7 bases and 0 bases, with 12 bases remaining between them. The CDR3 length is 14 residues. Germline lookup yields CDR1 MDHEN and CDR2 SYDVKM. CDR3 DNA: TGTGCCAGCAAACTGGGGGTTTTGAACACTGAAGCTTTCTTT. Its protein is CASKLGVLNTEAFF.

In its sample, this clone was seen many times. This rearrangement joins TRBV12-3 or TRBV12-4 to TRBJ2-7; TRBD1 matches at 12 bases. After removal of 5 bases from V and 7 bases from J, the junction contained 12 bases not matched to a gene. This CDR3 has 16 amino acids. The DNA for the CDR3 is TGTGCCAGCAGTACCGCTCCGGGACAGGGGGCGGGAGAGCAGTACTTC. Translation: CASSTAPGQGAGEQYF.

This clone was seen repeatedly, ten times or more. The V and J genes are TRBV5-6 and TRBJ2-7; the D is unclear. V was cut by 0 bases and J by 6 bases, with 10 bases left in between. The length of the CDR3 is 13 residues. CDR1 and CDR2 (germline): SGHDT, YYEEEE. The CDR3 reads CASSLGLFSEQYF. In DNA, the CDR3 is TGTGCCAGCAGCTTGGGACTTTTCAGCGAGCAGTACTTC.

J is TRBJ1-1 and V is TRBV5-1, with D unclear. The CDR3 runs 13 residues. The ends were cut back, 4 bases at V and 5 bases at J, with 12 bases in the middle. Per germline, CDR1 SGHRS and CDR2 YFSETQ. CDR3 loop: CASSPSPGTEAFF. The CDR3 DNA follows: TGCGCCAGCAGCCCTTCCCCAGGTACTGAAGCTTTCTTT.

This chain's CDR3 is CASSEINTGELFF. The CDR3 region has the DNA TGTGCCAGCAGCGAGATAAACACCGGGGAGCTGTTTTTT. V usage is TRBV6-1 and J usage is TRBJ2-2; D remains ambiguous. CDR1 and CDR2 from the germline V gene are MNHNS and SASEGT. The CDR3 is 13 residues long. The germline V and J ends were trimmed by 6 bases and 2 bases, with 7 bases remaining between them.

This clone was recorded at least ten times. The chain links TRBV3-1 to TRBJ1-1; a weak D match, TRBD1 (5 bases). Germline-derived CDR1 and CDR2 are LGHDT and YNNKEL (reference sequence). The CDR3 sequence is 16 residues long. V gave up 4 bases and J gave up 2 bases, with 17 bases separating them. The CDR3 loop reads CASSPTMSGSNTEAFF. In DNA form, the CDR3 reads TGTGCCAGCAGCCCGACCATGTCAGGGTCCAACACTGAAGCTTTCTTT.

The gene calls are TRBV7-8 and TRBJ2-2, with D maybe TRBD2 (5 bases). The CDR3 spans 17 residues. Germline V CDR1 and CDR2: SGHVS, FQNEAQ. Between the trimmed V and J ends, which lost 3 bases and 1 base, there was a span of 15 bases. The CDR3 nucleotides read TGTGCCAGCAGCTTCCGCCTACTAGAGGTGAACACCGGGGAGCTGTTTTTT. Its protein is CASSFRLLEVNTGELFF.

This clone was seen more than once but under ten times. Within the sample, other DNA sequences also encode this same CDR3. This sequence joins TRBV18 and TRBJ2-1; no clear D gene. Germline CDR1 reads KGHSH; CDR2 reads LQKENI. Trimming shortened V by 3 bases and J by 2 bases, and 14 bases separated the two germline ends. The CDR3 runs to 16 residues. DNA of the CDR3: TGTGCCAGCTCACCGAGGCTAGTTGGTCCCTACAATGAGCAGTTCTTC. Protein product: CASSPRLVGPYNEQFF.

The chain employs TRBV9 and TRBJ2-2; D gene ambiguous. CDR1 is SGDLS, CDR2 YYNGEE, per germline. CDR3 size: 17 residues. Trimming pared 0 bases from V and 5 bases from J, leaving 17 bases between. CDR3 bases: TGTGCCAGCAGCGTAGAACCAGCAGCGCTTGTGACCGGGGAGCTGTTTTTT. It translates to CASSVEPAALVTGELFF.

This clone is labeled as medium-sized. DNA for the CDR3: TGTGCCAGTAGTGCTCAGGGCGATGAGCAGTTCTTC. This encodes CASSAQGDEQFF. The J gene is TRBJ2-1, the V gene TRBV19, with D perhaps matching TRBD1 (5 bases). Germline V gene data show CDR1 as LNHDA and CDR2 as SQIVND (reference sequence). The CDR3 loop spans 12 amino acids. The V end lost 5 bases, the J end lost 8 bases, and 10 bases lay between the germline ends. The whole variable domain, remainder taken from reference TRBV19 and TRBJ2-1, is DGGITQSPKYLFRKEGQNVTLSCEQNLNHDAMYWYRQDPGQGLRLIYYSQIVNDFQKGDIAEGYSVSREKKESFPLTVTSAQKNPTAFYLCASSAQGDEQFFGPGTRLTVL.

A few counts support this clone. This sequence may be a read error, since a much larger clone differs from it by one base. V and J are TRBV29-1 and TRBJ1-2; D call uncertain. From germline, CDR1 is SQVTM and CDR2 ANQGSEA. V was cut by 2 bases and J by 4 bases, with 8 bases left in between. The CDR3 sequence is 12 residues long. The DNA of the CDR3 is TGCAGCGTTGAACGGCATCTCTATGGCTACACCTTC. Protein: CSVERHLYGYTF.

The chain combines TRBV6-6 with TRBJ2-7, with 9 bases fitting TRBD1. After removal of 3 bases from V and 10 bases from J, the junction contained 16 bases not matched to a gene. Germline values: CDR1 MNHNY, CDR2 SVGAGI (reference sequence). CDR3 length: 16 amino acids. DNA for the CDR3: TGTGCCAGCAGTTATGGGGAGGGGACAGGGACCTACTATCAGTACTTC. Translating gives CASSYGEGTGTYYQYF.

As DNA, the CDR3 is TGTGCCAGCAGCAACTCGGTAGGTGGGGCAGGCACCGGGGAGCTGTTTTTT. Translating gives CASSNSVGGAGTGELFF. This chain connects TRBV7-3 to TRBJ2-2; D perhaps matches TRBD1 (5 bases). The CDR3 runs 17 residues. Germline CDR1 is SGHTA and CDR2 is FQGTGA. V lost 5 bases, J lost 4 bases, and 20 bases lay in between.

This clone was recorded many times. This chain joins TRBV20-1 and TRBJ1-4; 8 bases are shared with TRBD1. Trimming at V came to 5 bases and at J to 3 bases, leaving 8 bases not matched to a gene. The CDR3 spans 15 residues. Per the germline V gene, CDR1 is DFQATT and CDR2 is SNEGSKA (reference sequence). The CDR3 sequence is CSASYDRGPNEKLFF. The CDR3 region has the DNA TGCAGTGCTTCATATGACAGGGGCCCTAATGAAAAACTGTTTTTT.

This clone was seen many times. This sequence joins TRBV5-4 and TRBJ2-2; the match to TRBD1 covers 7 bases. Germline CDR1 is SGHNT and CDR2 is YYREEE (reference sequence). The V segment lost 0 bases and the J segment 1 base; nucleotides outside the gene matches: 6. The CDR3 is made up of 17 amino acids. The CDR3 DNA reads TGTGCCAGCAGCTTGGGGGGACAGCCATTGAACACCGGGGAGCTGTTTTTT. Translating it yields CASSLGGQPLNTGELFF.

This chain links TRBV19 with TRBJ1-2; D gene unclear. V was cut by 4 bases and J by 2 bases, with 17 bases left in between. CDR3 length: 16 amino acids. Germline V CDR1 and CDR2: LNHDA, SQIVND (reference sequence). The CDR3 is CASSTYFNTPNYGYTF. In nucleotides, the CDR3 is TGTGCCAGTAGTACATACTTTAACACACCAAACTATGGCTACACCTTC.

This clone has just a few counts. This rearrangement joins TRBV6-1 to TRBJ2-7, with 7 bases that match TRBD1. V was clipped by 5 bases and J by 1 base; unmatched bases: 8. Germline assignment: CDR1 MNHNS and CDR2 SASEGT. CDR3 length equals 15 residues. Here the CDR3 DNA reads TGTGCCAGCAGTTGGTATCGGACAGGTTCCTACGAGCAGTACTTC. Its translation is CASSWYRTGSYEQYF.